The 19 T cell receptor beta chains given below trace back to one sample, sequenced in a study of shared clonotypes between healthy human individuals. Clones were sequenced by immunoSEQ multiplex PCR, and TCRdb holds only the in-frame ones, with some missing. The data contain over a million clones, around 82% of them singletons. The sequenced sample was memory CD4+ T cells from PBMCs. Regarding subset: CD45RA-negative fraction. All receptors come from a man younger than 30 in good health. Some clones in this sample may be carry-over from other donors' samples.

The rearrangement links TRBV6-6 to TRBJ2-1, with 8 bases matching TRBD2. The J segment lost 9 bases and the V segment lost 5 bases, leaving 15 bases of the junction unmatched. This CDR3 contains 16 residues. The V gene's germline CDR1 is MNHNY and CDR2 SVGAGI (reference sequence). DNA for the CDR3: TGTGCCAGCAGTCCCGGGAGGGGGGACGCCGTTGTTGAGCAGTTCTTC. Translated: CASSPGRGDAVVEQFF.

This clone was seen just once. The chain has TRBV18 and TRBJ2-7; tentative D call: TRBD2 (6 bases). The CDR3 length is 15 residues. V was pared by 0 bases and J by 6 bases, with 15 bases between. Germline lookup yields CDR1 KGHSH and CDR2 LQKENI. The CDR3 sequence: CASSPPATRAGEQYF. CDR3 bases: TGTGCCAGCTCACCACCCGCGACTAGAGCCGGCGAGCAGTACTTC.

The CDR3 protein is CASITFRGSTEAFF. For the CDR3, the DNA is TGTGCCAGCATCACTTTCCGGGGTAGCACTGAAGCTTTCTTT. The rearrangement uses TRBV2 and TRBJ1-1, with D hard to call. This CDR3 has 14 residues. The V end lost 7 bases, the J end lost 4 bases, and 16 bases lay between the germline ends. CDR1 SNHLY and CDR2 FYNNEI come from the germline V gene.

CDR3 in amino acids: CASSYVGGRGADTQYF. In nucleotides, the CDR3 is TGTGCCAGCAGTTACGTAGGCGGGAGAGGCGCAGATACGCAGTATTTT. The chain recombines TRBV6-6 with TRBJ2-3; 7 bases line up with TRBD2. This CDR3 is 16 amino acids long. Germline V gene data show CDR1 as MNHNY and CDR2 as SVGAGI (reference sequence). Unmatched junction bases numbered 9, after V lost 2 bases and J lost 4 bases.

On this clone itself: Other DNA sequences from this sample encode an identical CDR3 as well. CDR3 sequence: CAWSSGNYGYTF. CDR3 in DNA: TGTGCCTGGAGTTCGGGAAACTATGGCTACACCTTC. The chain links TRBV30 to TRBJ1-2; D not certain. With 2 bases removed from V and 2 bases from J, the gap between germline ends came to 6 bases. Per germline, CDR1 GTSNPN and CDR2 SVGIG (reference sequence). The CDR3 runs to 12 residues.

This clone appeared a single time. V and J are TRBV2 and TRBJ2-1, with 9 positions matching TRBD1. Germline CDR1 reads SNHLY; CDR2 reads FYNNEI. Germline trimming cut 6 bases from V and 2 bases from J; bases unmatched to any gene: 5. The CDR3 is 15 amino acids. The CDR3 sequence is CASSQTGGTYNEQFF. CDR3 in DNA: TGTGCCAGCAGCCAGACAGGGGGAACCTACAATGAGCAGTTCTTC.

The chain links TRBV7-2 to TRBJ2-7; D not resolved. The CDR3 consists of 11 residues. V lost 1 base, J lost 7 bases, and 5 bases lay in between. CDR1 and CDR2 (germline): SGHTA, FQGNSA. The CDR3 spells CASSLEEEQYF. The CDR3 coding sequence is TGTGCCAGCAGCTTAGAAGAGGAGCAGTACTTC.

Only a few counts were recorded for this clone. The rearrangement links TRBV4-3 to TRBJ2-7; a weak D match, TRBD1 (5 bases). The germline gives CDR1 LGHNA, CDR2 YSLEER. This CDR3 comprises 15 residues. V was clipped by 3 bases and J by 1 base, with 13 bases between them. This CDR3 reads CASSQAGQPSYEQYF. CDR3 coding DNA: TGCGCCAGCAGCCAGGCCGGACAACCGTCCTACGAGCAGTACTTC.

Worth noting for this clone: This same CDR3 is encoded by further DNA sequences in the sample. This chain links TRBV7-2 with TRBJ1-1; a possible D gene is TRBD1 (6 bases). The V gene's germline CDR1 is SGHTA and CDR2 FQGNSA. The CDR3 spans 14 residues. V gave up 1 base and J gave up 2 bases, with 8 bases separating them. The CDR3 DNA is TGTGCCAGCAGCTTAGAAGGGGGTAACACTGAAGCTTTCTTT. It specifies CASSLEGGNTEAFF.

This clone has only a few counts. The J gene is TRBJ2-7, the V gene TRBV30; 9 positions agree with TRBD1. J lost 9 bases, V lost 1 base, and 7 bases had no gene match. The germline CDR1 and CDR2 sequences are GTSNPN and SVGIG (reference sequence). The CDR3 has 13 residues. The CDR3 loop reads CAWSEGGTGRQYF. The DNA for the CDR3 is TGTGCCTGGAGTGAGGGGGGGACAGGGAGGCAGTACTTC.

This clone is a singleton in its sample. This chain joins TRBV5-4 and TRBJ2-5; no reliable D call. The ends were cut back, 0 bases at V and 4 bases at J, with 13 bases in the middle. This CDR3 spans 15 amino acids. The V gene's germline CDR1 is SGHNT and CDR2 YYREEE (reference sequence). The CDR3: CASSLALGSRETQYF. Here the CDR3 DNA reads TGTGCCAGCAGCTTGGCCCTGGGTAGTCGAGAGACCCAGTACTTC. The full variable domain, its missing parts supplied by reference TRBV5-4 and TRBJ2-5, is ETGVTQSPTHLIKTRGQQVTLRCSSQSGHNTVSWYQQALGQGPQFIFQYYREEENGRGNFPPRFSGLQFPNYSSELNVNALELDDSALYLCASSLALGSRETQYFGPGTRLLVL.

V is TRBV5-6 and J is TRBJ1-5; 7 nucleotides align to TRBD1. Trimming cost V 0 bases and J 4 bases; bases outside gene matches: 10. This CDR3 has 17 amino acids. Germline-derived CDR1 and CDR2 are SGHDT and YYEEEE. The chain's CDR3 is CASSLAKVTGRNQPQHF. The CDR3, as DNA: TGTGCCAGCAGCTTGGCCAAGGTGACAGGGAGGAATCAGCCCCAGCATTTT.

On this clone: Additional DNA sequences in this sample encode the identical CDR3. V and J are TRBV5-1 and TRBJ2-3; D is tentatively TRBD1 or TRBD2 (5 bases each). The CDR3 has 14 amino acids. The V gene lost 0 bases and the J gene lost 3 bases, with 8 bases spanning the gap. CDR1 SGHRS and CDR2 YFSETQ come from the germline V gene. The CDR3 nucleotides are TGCGCCAGCAGCTTGGTCGAGGGGACAGATACGCAGTATTTT. Translating gives CASSLVEGTDTQYF.

The chain uses TRBV5-6 and TRBJ2-7; D is ambiguous. From germline, CDR1 is SGHDT and CDR2 YYEEEE. Trimming stripped 0 bases from V and 0 bases from J, with 10 bases between. This CDR3 spans 15 amino acids. The CDR3 DNA follows: TGTGCCAGCAGCTTGGTCGTTGGCGGCTCCTACGAGCAGTACTTC. It encodes CASSLVVGGSYEQYF.

The genes are TRBV5-1 and TRBJ2-1, with TRBD2 identical over 10 bases. J was trimmed by 4 bases and V by 9 bases; bases with no gene match: 4. Germline CDR1 is SGHRS and CDR2 is YFSETQ. The CDR3 runs 13 residues. CDR3 sequence (DNA): TGCGCCACCAAACTAGCGGGATACAATGAGCAGTTCTTC. This translates into CATKLAGYNEQFF.

The chain has TRBV28 and TRBJ1-2, with 11 bases fitting TRBD1. Trimming at V came to 6 bases and at J to 3 bases, leaving 3 bases not matched to a gene. CDR1 is MDHEN and CDR2 is SYDVKM in the germline V gene. This CDR3 comprises 14 residues. CDR3 sequence (DNA): TGTGCCAGCAGCCGGGGACAGGGGGACTATGGCTACACCTTC. It is translated as CASSRGQGDYGYTF.

This CDR3 is CAWSFGGNYNEQFF. As DNA, the CDR3 is TGTGCCTGGAGTTTCGGGGGTAACTACAATGAGCAGTTCTTC. V usage is TRBV30 and J usage is TRBJ2-1, with D possibly TRBD2 on 6 matching bases. The germline V gene has CDR1 GTSNPN and CDR2 SVGIG (reference sequence). The ends were cut back, 2 bases at V and 3 bases at J, with 11 bases in the middle. CDR3 size: 14 residues.

The rearrangement links TRBV5-4 to TRBJ1-5; no clear D. The CDR3 consists of 12 residues. The V and J ends lost 4 bases and 5 bases respectively, with 7 bases between them. CDR1 and CDR2 (germline): SGHNT, YYREEE (reference sequence). The CDR3 DNA reads TGTGCCAGCAGCCTCGATCATCAGCCCCAGCATTTT. Amino acids: CASSLDHQPQHF.

This clone was seen only once. The chain uses TRBV4-2 and TRBJ2-3; tentatively, D is TRBD1 (5 bases). The V end lost 4 bases, the J end lost 0 bases, and 14 bases lay between the germline ends. Germline V gene lookup returns CDR1 LGHNA and CDR2 YNFKEQ. The CDR3 covers 16 residues. CDR3 in amino acids: CASSRERQFSTDTQYF. In DNA form, the CDR3 reads TGTGCCAGCAGCCGAGAAAGACAGTTTAGCACAGATACGCAGTATTTT.